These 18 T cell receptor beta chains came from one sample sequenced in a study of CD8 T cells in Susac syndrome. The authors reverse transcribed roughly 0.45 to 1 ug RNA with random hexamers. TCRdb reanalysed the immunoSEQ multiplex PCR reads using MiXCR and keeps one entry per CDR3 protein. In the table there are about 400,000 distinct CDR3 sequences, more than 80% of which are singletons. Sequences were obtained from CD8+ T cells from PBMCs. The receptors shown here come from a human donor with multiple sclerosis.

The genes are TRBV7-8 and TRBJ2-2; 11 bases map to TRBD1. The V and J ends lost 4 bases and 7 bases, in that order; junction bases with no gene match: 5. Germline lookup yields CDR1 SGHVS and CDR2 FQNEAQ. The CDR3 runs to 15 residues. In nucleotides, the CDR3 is TGTGCCAGCAGCTCGGACAGGGGGCTTGTCGGGGAGCTGTTTTTT. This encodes CASSSDRGLVGELFF.

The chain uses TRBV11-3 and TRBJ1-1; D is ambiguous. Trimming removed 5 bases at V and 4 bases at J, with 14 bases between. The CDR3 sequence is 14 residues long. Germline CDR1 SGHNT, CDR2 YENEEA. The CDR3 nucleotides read TGTGCCAGCAGCCCCGACCCCCTCGGCACTGAAGCTTTCTTT. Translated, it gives CASSPDPLGTEAFF.

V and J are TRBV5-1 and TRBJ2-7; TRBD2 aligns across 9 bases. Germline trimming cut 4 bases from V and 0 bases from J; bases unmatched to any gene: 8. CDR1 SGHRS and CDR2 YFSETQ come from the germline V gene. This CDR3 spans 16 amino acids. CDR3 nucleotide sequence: TGCGCCAGCAGCACGACTAGCGGCTTATACTCCTACGAGCAGTACTTC. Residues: CASSTTSGLYSYEQYF.

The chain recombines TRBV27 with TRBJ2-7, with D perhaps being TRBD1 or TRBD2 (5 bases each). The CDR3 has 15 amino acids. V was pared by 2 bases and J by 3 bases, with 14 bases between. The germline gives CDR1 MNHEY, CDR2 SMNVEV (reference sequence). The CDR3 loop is CASSLGLGTRYEQYF. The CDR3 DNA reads TGTGCCAGCAGTTTAGGCCTAGGGACCCGCTACGAGCAGTACTTC.

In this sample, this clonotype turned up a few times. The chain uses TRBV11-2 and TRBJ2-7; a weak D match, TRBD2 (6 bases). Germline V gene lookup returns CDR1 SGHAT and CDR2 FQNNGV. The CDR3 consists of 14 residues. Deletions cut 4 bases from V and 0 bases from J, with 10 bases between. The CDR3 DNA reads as TGTGCCAGCAGCTCTGGGACTCGCTCCTACGAGCAGTACTTC. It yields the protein CASSSGTRSYEQYF.

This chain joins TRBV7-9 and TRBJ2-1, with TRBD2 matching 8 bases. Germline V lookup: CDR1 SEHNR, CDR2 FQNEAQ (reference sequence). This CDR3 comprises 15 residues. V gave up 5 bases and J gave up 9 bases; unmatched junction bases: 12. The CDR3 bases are TGTGCCAGCAGCGGTGGGACTAGAGGAATCAGTGAGCAGTTCTTC. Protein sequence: CASSGGTRGISEQFF.

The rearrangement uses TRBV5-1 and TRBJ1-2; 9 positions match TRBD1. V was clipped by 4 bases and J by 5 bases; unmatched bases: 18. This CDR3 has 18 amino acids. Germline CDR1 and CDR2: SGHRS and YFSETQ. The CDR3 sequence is CASSLNFESGQGLYGYTF. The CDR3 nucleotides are TGCGCCAGCAGCCTAAATTTTGAGTCGGGACAGGGTCTTTATGGCTACACCTTC.

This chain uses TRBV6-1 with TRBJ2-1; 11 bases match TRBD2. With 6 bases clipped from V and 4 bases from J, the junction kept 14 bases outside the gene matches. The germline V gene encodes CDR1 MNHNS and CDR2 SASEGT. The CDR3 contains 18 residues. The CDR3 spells CASSPTLAGGSLYNEQFF. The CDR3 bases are TGTGCCAGCAGCCCTACCTTAGCGGGAGGGTCCTTATACAATGAGCAGTTCTTC.

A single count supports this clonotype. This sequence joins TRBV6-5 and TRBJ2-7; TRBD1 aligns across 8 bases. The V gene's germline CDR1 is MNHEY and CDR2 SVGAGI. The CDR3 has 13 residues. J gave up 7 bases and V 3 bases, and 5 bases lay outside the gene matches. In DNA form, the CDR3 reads TGTGCCAGCAGTTATGGACAGGGCGAGGAGCAGTACTTC. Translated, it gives CASSYGQGEEQYF.

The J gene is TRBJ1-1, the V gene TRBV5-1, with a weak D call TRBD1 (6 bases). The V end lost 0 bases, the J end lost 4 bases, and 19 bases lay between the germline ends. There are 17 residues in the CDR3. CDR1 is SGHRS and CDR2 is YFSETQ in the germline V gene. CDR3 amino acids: CASSLVSVRGASTEAFF. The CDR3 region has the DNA TGCGCCAGCAGCTTGGTAAGTGTCAGGGGAGCGAGCACTGAAGCTTTCTTT.

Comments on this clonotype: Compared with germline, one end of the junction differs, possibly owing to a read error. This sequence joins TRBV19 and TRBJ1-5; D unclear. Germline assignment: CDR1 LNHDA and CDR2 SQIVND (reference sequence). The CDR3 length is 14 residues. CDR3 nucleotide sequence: TGTGCCAGTAATATAGGGTATAGCAATCAGCCCCAGCATTTT. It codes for CASNIGYSNQPQHF.

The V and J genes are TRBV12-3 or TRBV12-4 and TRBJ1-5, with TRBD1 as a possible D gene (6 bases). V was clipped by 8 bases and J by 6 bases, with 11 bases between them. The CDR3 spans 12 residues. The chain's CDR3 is CASQGRVQPQHF. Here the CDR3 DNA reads TGTGCCAGCCAGGGGCGGGTTCAGCCCCAGCATTTT.

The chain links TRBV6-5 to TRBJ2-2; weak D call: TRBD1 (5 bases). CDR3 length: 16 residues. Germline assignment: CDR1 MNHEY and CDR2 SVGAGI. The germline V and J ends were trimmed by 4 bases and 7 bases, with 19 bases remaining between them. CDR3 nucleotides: TGTGCCAGCAGTTCCCCGGACATAATGGTGATCGGGGAGCTGTTTTTT. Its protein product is CASSSPDIMVIGELFF.

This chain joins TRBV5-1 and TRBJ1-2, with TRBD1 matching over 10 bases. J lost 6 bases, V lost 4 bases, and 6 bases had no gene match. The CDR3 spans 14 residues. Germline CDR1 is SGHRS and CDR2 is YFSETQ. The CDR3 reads CASSPGQGKDGYTF. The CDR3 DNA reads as TGCGCCAGCAGCCCGGGACAGGGGAAGGATGGCTACACCTTC. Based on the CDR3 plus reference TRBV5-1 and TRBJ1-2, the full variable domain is KAGVTQTPRYLIKTRGQQVTLSCSPISGHRSVSWYQQTPGQGLQFLFEYFSETQRNKGNFPGRFSGRQFSNSRSEMNVSTLELGDSALYLCASSPGQGKDGYTFGSGTRLTVV.

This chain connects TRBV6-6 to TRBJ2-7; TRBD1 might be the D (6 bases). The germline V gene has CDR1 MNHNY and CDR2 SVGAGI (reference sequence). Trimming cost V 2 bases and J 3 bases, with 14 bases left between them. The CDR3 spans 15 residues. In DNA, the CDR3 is TGTGCCAGCAGTTACGCGTCAGGGGCGGACTACGAGCAGTACTTC. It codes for CASSYASGADYEQYF.

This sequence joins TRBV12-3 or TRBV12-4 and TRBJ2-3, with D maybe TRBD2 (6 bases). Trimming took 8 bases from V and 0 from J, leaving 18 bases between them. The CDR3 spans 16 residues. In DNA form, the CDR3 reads TGTGCCAGCTCCCATTGGGCGGGGACTAGCACAGATACGCAGTATTTT. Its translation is CASSHWAGTSTDTQYF.

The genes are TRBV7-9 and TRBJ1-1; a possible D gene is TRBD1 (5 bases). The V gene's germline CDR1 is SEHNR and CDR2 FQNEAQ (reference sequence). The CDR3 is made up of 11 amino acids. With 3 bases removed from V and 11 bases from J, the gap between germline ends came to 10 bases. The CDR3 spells CASSLTGAAFF. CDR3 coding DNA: TGTGCCAGCAGCTTGACTGGGGCGGCTTTCTTT.

CDR3 nucleotides: TGTGCCAGCAGCTTAGGGTTATGGGATTTGAACACTGAAGCTTTCTTT. Its protein is CASSLGLWDLNTEAFF. The rearrangement joins TRBV7-8 to TRBJ1-1; D remains unclear. This CDR3 region has 16 residues. Germline V gene data show CDR1 as SGHVS and CDR2 as FQNEAQ. V lost 1 base to trimming and J lost 0 bases, with 12 bases between them.